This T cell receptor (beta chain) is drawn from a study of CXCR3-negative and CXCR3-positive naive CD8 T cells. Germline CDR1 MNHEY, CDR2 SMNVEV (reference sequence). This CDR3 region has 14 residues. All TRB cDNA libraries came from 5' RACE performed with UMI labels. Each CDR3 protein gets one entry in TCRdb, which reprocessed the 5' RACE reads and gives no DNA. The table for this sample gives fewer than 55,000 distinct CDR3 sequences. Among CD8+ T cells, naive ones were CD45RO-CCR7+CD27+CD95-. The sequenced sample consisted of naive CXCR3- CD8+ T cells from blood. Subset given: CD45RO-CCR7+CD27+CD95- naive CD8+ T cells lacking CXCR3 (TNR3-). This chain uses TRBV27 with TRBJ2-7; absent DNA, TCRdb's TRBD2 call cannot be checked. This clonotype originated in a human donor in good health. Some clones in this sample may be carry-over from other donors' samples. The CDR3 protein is CASSPGFTGGEQYF.